This entry is about one T cell receptor (beta chain). As originally analysed: Reference gene primers were amplified, and this amplification served to estimate nucleated cell counts. Libraries were prepared by immunoSEQ multiplex PCR; TCRdb keeps only in-frame clonotypes and omits some of them. For V, J and clone size, that table is used; D and trimming come from the DNA. Here the sample spans roughly 120,000 clones, around 83% being singletons. The sample is drawn from a study of blood T cell repertoires in COVID-19. Study information: Acute and convalescent COVID-19 samples came from the United States, Italy and Spain.

J gave up 3 bases and V 3 bases, and 4 bases lay outside the gene matches. CDR1 is SGHAT and CDR2 is FQNNGV in the germline V gene. CDR3 size: 15 residues. The sequencing input was peripheral blood. The gene calls are TRBV11-2 and TRBJ2-3, with 9 bases lining up with TRBD1. The clonotype was recovered from a woman aged 80 or over with COVID-19, enrolled during active disease. CDR3 bases: TGTGCCAGCAGCTTGGGACAGGGAAAAACAGATACGCAGTATTTT. Translation: CASSLGQGKTDTQYF.